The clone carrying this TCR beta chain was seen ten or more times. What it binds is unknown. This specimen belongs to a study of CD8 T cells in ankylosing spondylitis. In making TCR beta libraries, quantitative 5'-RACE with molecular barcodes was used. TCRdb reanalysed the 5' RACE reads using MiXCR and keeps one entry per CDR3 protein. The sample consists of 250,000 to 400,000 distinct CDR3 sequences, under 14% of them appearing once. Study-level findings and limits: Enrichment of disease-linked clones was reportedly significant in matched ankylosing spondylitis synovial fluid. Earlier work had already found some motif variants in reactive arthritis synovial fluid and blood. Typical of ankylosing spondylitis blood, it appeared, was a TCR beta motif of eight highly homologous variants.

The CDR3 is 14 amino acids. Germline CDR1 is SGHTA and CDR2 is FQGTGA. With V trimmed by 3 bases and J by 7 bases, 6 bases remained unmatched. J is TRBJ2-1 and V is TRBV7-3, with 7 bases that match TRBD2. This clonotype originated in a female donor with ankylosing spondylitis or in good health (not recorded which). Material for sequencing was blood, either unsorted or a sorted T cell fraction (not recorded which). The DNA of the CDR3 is TGTGCCAGCAGCTTGGAGACTAGCAGGAATGAGCAGTTCTTC. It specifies CASSLETSRNEQFF.